Below, one TCR beta chain is given with its context. Followed over time, Seattle patients had been enrolled while infection was active. Original processing notes: The assay estimated nucleated cells by amplifying reference gene primers. The data were produced by immunoSEQ multiplex PCR, yet TCRdb's version contains in-frame clones alone and is incomplete. V and J calls plus clone size are reproduced from that table; the DNA served to infer D and trimming. The table shows 200,000 to 250,000 clones, with approximately 85% occurring only once. The sample is drawn from a study of blood T cell repertoires in COVID-19. Study in general: Sites in the United States, Italy and Spain provided acute and convalescent COVID-19 samples. In each case, the material was cDNA or gDNA derived from T cells, B-cell-depleted T cells, or PBMCs.

The CDR3 spans 14 residues. Germline CDR1 KGHSH, CDR2 LQKENI. Trimming at V came to 7 bases and at J to 5 bases, leaving 5 bases not matched to a gene. The V gene is TRBV18, the J gene TRBJ2-3, with 11 nucleotides matching TRBD2. Sequenced material: peripheral blood. The clonotype originates from a woman in her 70s with COVID-19, enrolled during active disease. The CDR3 bases are TGTGCCAGCTGTCTAGCGGGAGGAAAAGATACGCAGTATTTT. This codes for CASCLAGGKDTQYF.